This T cell receptor beta chain was obtained from a study of blood T cells in healthy people across ages. General study results and limits: Leaving the PBMCs unsorted stopped any conclusive comparison of naive versus antigen-experienced cells.

Trimming left V 8 bases short and J 5 bases short, with 19 bases between. The length of the CDR3 is 16 residues. Germline lookup yields CDR1 SGHTA and CDR2 FQGNSA. A J-beta primer mix and a sample-barcoded 5' primer were used in a second PCR of about 7 to 12 cycles. MiXCR was run by TCRdb on the 5' RACE reads, yielding one entry per CDR3 protein. This table has 800,000 to 1,000,000 distinct CDR3 sequences, 40% to 60% appearing once. The total RNA that was extracted per sample amounted to at least 5.5 micrograms. Remarks on this clonotype: As yet, its antigen is unknown.

V usage is TRBV7-2 and J usage is TRBJ1-6, with D possibly TRBD1 on 5 matching bases. This receptor was identified in a man aged 25 to 40 in good health. The sample comprised blood. CDR3 DNA sequence: TGTGCCAGCCCCGACGGCGGGGGTAACAATAATTCACCCCTCCACTTT. Translated: CASPDGGGNNNSPLHF.